This T cell receptor beta chain was obtained from a study of blood T cell repertoires in COVID-19. Study overall: PBMCs, B-cell-depleted T cells, or T cells were the source of the cDNA or gDNA that made up the material.

Participant-given clinical history determined each cohort assignment. All recovered Cohort 3 donors got two negative PCRs, got clearance, or saw symptom resolution. The CDR3 is made up of 13 amino acids. Trimming cost V 1 base and J 8 bases, with 10 bases left between them. Germline V gene data show CDR1 as SGDLS and CDR2 as YYNGEE. In the original analysis: Using reference gene primer amplification, nucleated cell counts were estimated. TCRdb's table, derived via immunoSEQ multiplex PCR, lists solely in-frame clones and lacks some. V and J calls and clone size follow that table, whereas D and trimming were derived from the DNA. The sample lists 180,000 or so clones, roughly 80% seen once, with more than 9.5% in the top ten.

V is TRBV9 and J is TRBJ1-3; a weak D match, TRBD1 (5 bases). The specimen was PBMCs or T cells enriched from blood (not recorded which). The TCR originated in a man in his fifties who had recovered from COVID-19. The CDR3 sequence is CASSVQGQDTIYF. The CDR3, as DNA: TGTGCCAGCAGCGTACAGGGTCAGGACACCATATATTTT. The variable domain in full, with the rest retrieved from reference TRBV9 and TRBJ1-3, is DSGVTQTPKHLITATGQRVTLRCSPRSGDLSVYWYQQSLDQGLQFLIQYYNGEERAKGNILERFSAQQFPDLHSELNLSSLELGDSALYFCASSVQGQDTIYFGEGSWLTVV.